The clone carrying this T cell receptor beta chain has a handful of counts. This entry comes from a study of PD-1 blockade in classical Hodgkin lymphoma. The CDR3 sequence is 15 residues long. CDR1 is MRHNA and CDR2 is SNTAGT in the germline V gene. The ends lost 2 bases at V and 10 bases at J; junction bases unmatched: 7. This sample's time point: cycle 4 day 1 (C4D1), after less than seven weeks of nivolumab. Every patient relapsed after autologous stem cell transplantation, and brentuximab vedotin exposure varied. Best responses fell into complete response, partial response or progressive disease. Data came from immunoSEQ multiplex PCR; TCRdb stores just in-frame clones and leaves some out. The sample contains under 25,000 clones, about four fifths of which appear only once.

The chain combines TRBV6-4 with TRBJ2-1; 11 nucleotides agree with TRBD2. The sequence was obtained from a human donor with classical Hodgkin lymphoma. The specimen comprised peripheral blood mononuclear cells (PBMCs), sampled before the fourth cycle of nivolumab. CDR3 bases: TGTGCCAGCAGTGACGTAGCGGGGGGGCGTCGGGAGCAGTTCTTC. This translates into CASSDVAGGRREQFF.